The text below deals with one T cell receptor (beta chain). The method was immunoSEQ multiplex PCR; TCRdb's version includes in-frame clones alone and lacks a portion of them. The sample has a few hundred thousand clones, around 80% seen once; the top ten hold over 4%. Looked up from germline, CDR1 is SGDLS and CDR2 is YYNGEE. This CDR3 is 16 amino acids long. V was pared by 0 bases and J by 7 bases, with 6 bases of the junction left unmatched. This entry comes from a study of blood T cell repertoires in COVID-19. For the study at large: Acute and convalescent COVID-19 specimens originated in the United States, Italy and Spain.

Individuals aged 18 to 89 years were recruited from approximately 24 US areas. Cohorts were determined from participant-reported clinical history. This receptor was obtained from a man aged 30 to 39 with acute COVID-19. The chain links TRBV9 to TRBJ1-4; TRBD1 matches 10 bases. Sample: PBMCs or T cells enriched from blood (not recorded which). The DNA of the CDR3 is TGTGCCAGCAGCGTAGGGACAGGGGGAATTCGTGAAAAACTGTTTTTT. This codes for CASSVGTGGIREKLFF.